This T cell receptor beta chain was found in a study of cytomegalovirus exposure and HLA in healthy donors. Findings and limits, study-wide: In an earlier analysis, in roughly 600 donors, most V segments appeared productive either ~87% or ~30% of the time. Common viral pathogens (according to a later analysis) appeared linked to several of the most significant clusters.

Germline V gene lookup returns CDR1 MNHNY and CDR2 SVGAGI (reference sequence). Unmatched junction bases numbered 4, after V lost 6 bases and J lost 0 bases. This CDR3 has 16 residues. 13 Jbeta primers and 60 Vbeta primers were used for the PCR. The assay was immunoSEQ multiplex PCR, and TCRdb's table has in-frame clones only and misses some. The sample consists of roughly 180,000 clones, just over 75% of them appearing once. Remarks on this clone: Its antigen is unknown.

The specimen sequenced was PBMCs. The sequence came from a woman in her 30s in good health and CMV-seropositive. This chain connects TRBV6-6 to TRBJ2-2, with TRBD1 matching 10 bases. The CDR3, as DNA: TGTGCCAGCAGCGGACAGGGGGTAGCGAACACCGGGGAGCTGTTTTTT. This codes for CASSGQGVANTGELFF.